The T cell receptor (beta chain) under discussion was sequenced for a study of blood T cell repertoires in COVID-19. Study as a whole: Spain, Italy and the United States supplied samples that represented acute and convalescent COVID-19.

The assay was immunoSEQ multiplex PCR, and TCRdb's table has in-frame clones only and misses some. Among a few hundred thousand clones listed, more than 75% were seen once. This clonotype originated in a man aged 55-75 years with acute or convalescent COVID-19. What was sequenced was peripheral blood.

CDR3 nucleotides: TGTGCCAGCAGCCAAACGACAGGGGCTCTCGAGCAGTTCTTC. Its protein is CASSQTTGALEQFF. V usage is TRBV7-3 and J usage is TRBJ2-1; 8 positions match TRBD1. There are 14 residues in the CDR3. From germline, CDR1 is SGHTA and CDR2 FQGTGA. V trimming: 5 bases; J trimming: 10 bases; junction bases outside the gene matches: 10.